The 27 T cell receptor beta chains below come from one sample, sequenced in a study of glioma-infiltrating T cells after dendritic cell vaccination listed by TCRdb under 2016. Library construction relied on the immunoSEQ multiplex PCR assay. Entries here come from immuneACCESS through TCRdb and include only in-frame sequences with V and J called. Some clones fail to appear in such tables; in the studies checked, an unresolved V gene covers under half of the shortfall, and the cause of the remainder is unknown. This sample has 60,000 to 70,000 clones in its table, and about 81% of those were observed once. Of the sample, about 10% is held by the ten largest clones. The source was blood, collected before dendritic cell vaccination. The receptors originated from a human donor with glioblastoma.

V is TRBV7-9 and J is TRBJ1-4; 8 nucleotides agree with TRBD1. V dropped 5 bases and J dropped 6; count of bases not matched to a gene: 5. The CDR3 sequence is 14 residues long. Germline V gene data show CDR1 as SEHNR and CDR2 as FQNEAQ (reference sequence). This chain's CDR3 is CASSGQGIYEKLFF. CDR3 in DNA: TGTGCCAGCAGCGGACAGGGAATTTATGAAAAACTGTTTTTT.

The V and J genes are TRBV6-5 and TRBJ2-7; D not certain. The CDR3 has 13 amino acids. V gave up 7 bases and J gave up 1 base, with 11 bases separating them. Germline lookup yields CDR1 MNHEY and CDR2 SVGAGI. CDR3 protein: CASTGYLSYEQYF. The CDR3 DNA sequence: TGTGCCAGCACCGGGTACCTATCCTACGAGCAGTACTTC.

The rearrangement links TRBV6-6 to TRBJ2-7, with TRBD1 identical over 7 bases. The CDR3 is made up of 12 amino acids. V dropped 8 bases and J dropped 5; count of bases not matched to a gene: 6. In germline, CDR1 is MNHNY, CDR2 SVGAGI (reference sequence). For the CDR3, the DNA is TGTGCCAGCTCCAGGGGGTTCGACGAGCAGTACTTC. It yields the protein CASSRGFDEQYF.

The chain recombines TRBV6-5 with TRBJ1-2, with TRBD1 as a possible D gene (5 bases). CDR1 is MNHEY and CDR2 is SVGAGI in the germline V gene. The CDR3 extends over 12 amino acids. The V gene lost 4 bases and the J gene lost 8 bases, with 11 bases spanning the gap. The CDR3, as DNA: TGTGCCAGCAGTTCCAGGGTGGAGGGCTACACCTTC. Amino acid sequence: CASSSRVEGYTF.

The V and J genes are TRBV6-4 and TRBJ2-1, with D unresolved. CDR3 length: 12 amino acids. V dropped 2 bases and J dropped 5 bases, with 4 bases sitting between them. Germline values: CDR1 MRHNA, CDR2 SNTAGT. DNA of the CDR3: TGTGCCAGCAGTGACGGCCACAATGAGCAGTTCTTC. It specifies CASSDGHNEQFF.

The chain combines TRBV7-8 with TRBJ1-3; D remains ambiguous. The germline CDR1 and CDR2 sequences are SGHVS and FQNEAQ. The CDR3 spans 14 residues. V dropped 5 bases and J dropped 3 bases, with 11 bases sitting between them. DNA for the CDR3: TGTGCCAGCAGCCAAGCGCCCCTTGGAAACACCATATATTTT. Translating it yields CASSQAPLGNTIYF.

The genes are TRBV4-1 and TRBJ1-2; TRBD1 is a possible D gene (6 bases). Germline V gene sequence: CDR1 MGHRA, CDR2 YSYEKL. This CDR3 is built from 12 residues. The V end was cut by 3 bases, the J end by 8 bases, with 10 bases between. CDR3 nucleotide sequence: TGCGCCAGCAGCCATGACAGGTCCGGCTACACCTTC. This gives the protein CASSHDRSGYTF.

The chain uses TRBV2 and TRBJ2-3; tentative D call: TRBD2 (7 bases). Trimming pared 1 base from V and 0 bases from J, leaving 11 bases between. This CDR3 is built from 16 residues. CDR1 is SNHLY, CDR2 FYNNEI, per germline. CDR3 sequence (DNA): TGTGCCAGCAGTGAAGAGGGGGGGCTAAGCACAGATACGCAGTATTTT. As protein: CASSEEGGLSTDTQYF.

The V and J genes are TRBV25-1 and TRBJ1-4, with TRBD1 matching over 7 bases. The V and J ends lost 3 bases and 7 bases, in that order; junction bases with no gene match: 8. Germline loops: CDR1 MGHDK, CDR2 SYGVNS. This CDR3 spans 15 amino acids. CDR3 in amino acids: CASSDPGTVAEKLFF. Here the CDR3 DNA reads TGTGCCAGCAGTGACCCAGGGACAGTAGCTGAAAAACTGTTTTTT.

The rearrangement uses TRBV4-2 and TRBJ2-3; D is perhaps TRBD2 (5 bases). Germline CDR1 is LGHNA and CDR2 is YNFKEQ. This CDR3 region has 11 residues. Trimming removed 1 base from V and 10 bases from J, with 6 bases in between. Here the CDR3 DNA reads TGTGCCAGCAGCCAAGGCGGGCCGCAGTATTTT. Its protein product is CASSQGGPQYF.

The CDR3 protein is CASSAYPSYEQYF. The CDR3 nucleotides are TGTGCCAGCAGTGCTTATCCGTCCTACGAGCAGTACTTC. J is TRBJ2-5 and V is TRBV6-1; no clear D. TRBJ2-7 matches the DNA end more closely, so the J call is doubtful. The CDR3 is made up of 13 amino acids. Germline V gives CDR1 MNHNS, CDR2 SASEGT.

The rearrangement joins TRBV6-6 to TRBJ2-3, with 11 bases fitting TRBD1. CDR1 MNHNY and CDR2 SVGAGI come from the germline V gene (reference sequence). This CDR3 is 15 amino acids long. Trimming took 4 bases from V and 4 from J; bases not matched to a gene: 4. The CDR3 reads CASSSDRGRADTQYF. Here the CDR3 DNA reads TGTGCCAGCAGTTCGGACAGGGGGCGGGCAGATACGCAGTATTTT.

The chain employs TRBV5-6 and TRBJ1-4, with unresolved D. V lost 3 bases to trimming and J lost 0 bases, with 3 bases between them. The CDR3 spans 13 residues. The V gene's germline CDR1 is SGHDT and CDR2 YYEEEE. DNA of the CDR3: TGTGCCAGCAGCTCCGCAACTAATGAAAAACTGTTTTTT. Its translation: CASSSATNEKLFF.

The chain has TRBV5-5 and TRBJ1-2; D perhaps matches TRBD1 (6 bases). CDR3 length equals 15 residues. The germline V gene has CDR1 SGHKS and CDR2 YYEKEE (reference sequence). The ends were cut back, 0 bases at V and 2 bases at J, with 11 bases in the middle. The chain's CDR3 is CASSLVQQGNYGYTF. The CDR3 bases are TGTGCCAGCAGCTTGGTCCAACAGGGAAACTATGGCTACACCTTC.

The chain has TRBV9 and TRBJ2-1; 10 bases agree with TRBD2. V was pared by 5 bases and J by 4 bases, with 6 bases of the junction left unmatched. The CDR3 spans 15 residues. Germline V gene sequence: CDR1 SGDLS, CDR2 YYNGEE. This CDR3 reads CASSSSGGEYNEQFF. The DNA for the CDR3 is TGTGCCAGCAGTTCTAGCGGGGGAGAGTACAATGAGCAGTTCTTC.

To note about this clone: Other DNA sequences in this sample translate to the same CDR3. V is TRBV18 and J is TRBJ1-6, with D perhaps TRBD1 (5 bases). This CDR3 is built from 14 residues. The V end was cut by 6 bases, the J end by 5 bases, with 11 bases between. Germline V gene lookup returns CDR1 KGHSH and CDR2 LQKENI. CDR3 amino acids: CASSPTTDNSPLHF. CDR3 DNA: TGTGCCAGCTCGCCAACGACAGATAATTCACCCCTCCACTTT.

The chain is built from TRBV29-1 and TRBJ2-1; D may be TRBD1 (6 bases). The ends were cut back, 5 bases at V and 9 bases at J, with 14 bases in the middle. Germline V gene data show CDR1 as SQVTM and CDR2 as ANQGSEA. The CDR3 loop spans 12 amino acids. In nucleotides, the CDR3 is TGCAGCGTTCTCAGGGGCTACCCTGAGCAGTTCTTC. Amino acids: CSVLRGYPEQFF.

This chain's CDR3 is CASSSRQGYEQYF. In nucleotides, the CDR3 is TGTGCCAGCAGCTCCAGACAGGGGTACGAGCAGTACTTC. V and J are TRBV27 and TRBJ2-7, with 8 bases aligning to TRBD1. Per the germline V gene, CDR1 is MNHEY and CDR2 is SMNVEV (reference sequence). CDR3 size: 13 residues. The J segment lost 4 bases and the V segment lost 6 bases, leaving 5 bases of the junction unmatched.

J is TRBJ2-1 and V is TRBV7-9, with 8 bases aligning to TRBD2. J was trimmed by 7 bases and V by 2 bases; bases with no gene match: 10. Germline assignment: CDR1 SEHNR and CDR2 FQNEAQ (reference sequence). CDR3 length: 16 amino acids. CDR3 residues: CASSLRVAGRANEQFF. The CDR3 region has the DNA TGTGCCAGCAGCTTACGGGTAGCGGGGAGGGCTAATGAGCAGTTCTTC.

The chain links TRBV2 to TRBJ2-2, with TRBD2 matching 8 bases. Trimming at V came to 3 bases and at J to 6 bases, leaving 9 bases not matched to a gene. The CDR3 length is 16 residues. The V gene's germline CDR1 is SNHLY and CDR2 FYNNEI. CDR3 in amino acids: CASSEGLVGLAGELFF. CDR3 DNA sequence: TGTGCCAGCAGTGAGGGACTAGTTGGTTTAGCCGGGGAGCTGTTTTTT. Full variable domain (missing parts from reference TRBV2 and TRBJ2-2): EPEVTQTPSHQVTQMGQEVILRCVPISNHLYFYWYRQILGQKVEFLVSFYNNEISEKSEIFDDQFSVERPDGSNFTLKIRSTKLEDSAMYFCASSEGLVGLAGELFFGEGSRLTVL.

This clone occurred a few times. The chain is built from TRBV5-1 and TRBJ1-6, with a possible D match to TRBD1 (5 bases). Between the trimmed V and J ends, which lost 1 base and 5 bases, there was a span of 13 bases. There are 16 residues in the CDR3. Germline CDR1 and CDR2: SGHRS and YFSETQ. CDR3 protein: CASSLYGTLNNSPLHF. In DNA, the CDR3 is TGCGCCAGCAGCTTGTACGGGACTCTGAATAATTCACCCCTCCACTTT.

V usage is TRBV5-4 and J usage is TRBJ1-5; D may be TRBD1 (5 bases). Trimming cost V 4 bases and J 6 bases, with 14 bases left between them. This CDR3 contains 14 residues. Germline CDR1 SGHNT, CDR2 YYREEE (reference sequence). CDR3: CASSIDPGGQPQHF. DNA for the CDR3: TGTGCCAGCAGCATAGATCCGGGGGGTCAGCCCCAGCATTTT.

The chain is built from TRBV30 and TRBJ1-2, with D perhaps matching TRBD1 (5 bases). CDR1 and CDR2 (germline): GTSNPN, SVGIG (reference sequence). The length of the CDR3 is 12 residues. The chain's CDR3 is CGLRVANYGYTF. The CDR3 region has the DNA TGTGGTCTCAGGGTAGCTAACTATGGCTACACCTTC. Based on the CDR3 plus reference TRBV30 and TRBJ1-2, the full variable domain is SQTIHQWPATLVQPVGSPLSLECTVEGTSNPNLYWYRQAAGRGLQLLFYSVGIGQISSEVPQNLSASRPQDRQFILSSKKLLLSDSGFYLCGLRVANYGYTFGSGTRLTVV.

The chain's CDR3 is CASSQSGFGVRDTGELFF. For the CDR3, the DNA is TGCGCCAGCAGTCAATCTGGTTTTGGGGTGAGGGACACCGGGGAGCTGTTTTTT. The genes are TRBV23-1 and TRBJ2-2, with a weak D call TRBD2 (5 bases). TRBV23-1 is reported as an ORF; its role is uncertain. The ends were cut back, 0 bases at V and 3 bases at J, with 17 bases in the middle. CDR3 size: 18 residues.

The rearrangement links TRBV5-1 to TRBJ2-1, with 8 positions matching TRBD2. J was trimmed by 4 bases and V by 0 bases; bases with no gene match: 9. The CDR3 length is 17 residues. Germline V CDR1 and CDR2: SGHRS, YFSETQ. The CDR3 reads CASSLESGAGAYNEQFF. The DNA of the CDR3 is TGCGCCAGCAGCTTGGAATCTGGAGCGGGGGCTTACAATGAGCAGTTCTTC. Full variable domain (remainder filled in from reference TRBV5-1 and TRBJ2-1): KAGVTQTPRYLIKTRGQQVTLSCSPISGHRSVSWYQQTPGQGLQFLFEYFSETQRNKGNFPGRFSGRQFSNSRSEMNVSTLELGDSALYLCASSLESGAGAYNEQFFGPGTRLTVL.

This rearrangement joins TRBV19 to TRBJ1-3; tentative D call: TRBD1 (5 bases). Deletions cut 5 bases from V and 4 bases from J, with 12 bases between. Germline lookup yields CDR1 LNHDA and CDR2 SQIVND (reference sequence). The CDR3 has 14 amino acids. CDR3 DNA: TGTGCCAGTAGTCCCGGAGGGGACGGAAACACCATATATTTT. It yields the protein CASSPGGDGNTIYF.

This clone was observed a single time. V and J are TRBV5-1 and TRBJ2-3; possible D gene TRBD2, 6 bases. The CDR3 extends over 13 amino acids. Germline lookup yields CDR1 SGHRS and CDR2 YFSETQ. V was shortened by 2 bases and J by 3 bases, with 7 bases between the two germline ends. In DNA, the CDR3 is TGCGCCAGCAGCTTCGGGGGAACAGATACGCAGTATTTT. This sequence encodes CASSFGGTDTQYF.